The clone carrying this TCR beta chain showed up many times. Its specificity is unknown. The germline V and J ends were trimmed by 9 bases and 2 bases, with 9 bases remaining between them. The CDR3 covers 13 residues. CDR1 KGHDR and CDR2 SFDVKD come from the germline V gene. This sample is part of a study of metastatic and nonmetastatic thyroid tumors. Across the study: The study looked at repertoires side by side in blood and in tumor or nodule tissue from malignant and benign thyroid patients. Study-wide results and caveats: Reported TCR beta diversity, measured in blood and tumor, was significantly higher for malignant thyroid tumors than for benign nodules.

Study processing details: In papillary thyroid cancer, a distant-metastasis classifier was built using CDR3 differences across clinicopathological groups. MiXCR was used by TCRdb to re-call the PCR reads. For this entry, the V and J calls and clone size follow TCRdb and not the study's own pipeline. The table shows about 59,000 clones, with about a sixth occurring only once. The entire patient cohort was treatment-naive prior to thyroid surgery. Sequencing was done on a sample of blood. The chain recombines TRBV24-1 with TRBJ2-2; D possibly matches TRBD1 or TRBD2 (6 bases each). The sequence came from a male donor with papillary thyroid cancer or a benign thyroid nodule (not recorded which). Some clones in this sample may be carry-over from other donors' samples. CDR3 DNA sequence: TGTGCCACCCGGGGGCACAACACCGGGGAGCTGTTTTTT. This gives the protein CATRGHNTGELFF.